These 4 T cell receptor beta chains came from one sample sequenced in a study of T-cell reconstitution after alpha-beta-depleted transplantation in children. Unique molecular identifiers were incorporated into the prepared TCRbeta library. TCRdb independently ran MiXCR on the PCR reads; one entry per CDR3 protein. The table records a few hundred thousand distinct CDR3 sequences, over 20% of them present only once. The input for sequencing was PBMCs, taken before TCRalphabeta/CD19-depleted stem cell transplant. All receptors derive from a boy in the first two years of life with Wiskott-Aldrich syndrome, due to receive a stem cell transplant.

This clonotype was found a few times. The chain employs TRBV11-1 and TRBJ2-2; D may be TRBD1 or TRBD2 (5 bases each). The CDR3 contains 19 residues. The germline gives CDR1 SGHAT, CDR2 FQDESV (reference sequence). V gave up 3 bases and J gave up 3 bases, with 23 bases separating them. The CDR3 DNA sequence: TGTGCCAGCAGCTTGTGGACACCTAGCAGGGAGAGGGACACCGGGGAGCTGTTTTTT. This translates into CASSLWTPSRERDTGELFF.

The rearrangement uses TRBV7-2 and TRBJ1-2; possible D gene TRBD1, 5 bases. Deletions cut 2 bases from V and 3 bases from J, with 19 bases between. CDR1 is SGHTA, CDR2 FQGNSA, per germline. This CDR3 is 17 amino acids long. The CDR3 DNA follows: TGTGCCAGCAGCTTATATACCGAGGGACTTCAATACTATGGCTACACCTTC. Translated, it gives CASSLYTEGLQYYGYTF.

This chain links TRBV12-3 or TRBV12-4 with TRBJ2-3, with D unresolved. Trimming took off 5 bases at V and 0 bases at J, with 12 bases between the two ends. The CDR3 covers 15 residues. The CDR3 here is CASSLSGFSTDTQYF. CDR3 DNA: TGTGCCAGCAGTCTTAGTGGGTTTAGCACAGATACGCAGTATTTT.

This clonotype was recorded a few times. V is TRBV29-1 and J is TRBJ2-7, with D tentatively TRBD1 (6 bases). CDR3 size: 14 residues. V dropped 1 base and J dropped 2 bases, with 12 bases sitting between them. CDR1 is SQVTM and CDR2 is ANQGSEA in the germline V gene. The CDR3 DNA is TGCAGCGTTGAAGCGACAGGCCGAGCCTACGAGCAGTACTTC. It is translated as CSVEATGRAYEQYF.